This T cell receptor beta chain was documented in a study of T-cell memory formation after mild COVID-19 (dated by TCRdb to 2020 to 2022). Broadly, across the study: TCR sequence clusters from the two donors were largely donor specific. Longitudinal TCRalpha and TCRbeta repertoire sequencing tracked T-cell clones expanding and contracting after mild COVID-19 in a couple of donors. The cohort was made up of two young adult volunteers, one female and one male, who were previously healthy.

Ficoll-Paque density gradient centrifugation was used to isolate PBMCs. The instrument given in TCRdb is Illumina NovaSeq 6000. Using 5'RACE with constant-segment primers, TCRalpha and TCRbeta cDNA libraries were constructed, with sample barcodes and unique molecular identifiers added in the process. Trizol reagent was used to extract RNA from every sample. The libraries were amplified in two PCR steps, and the second step added a second sample barcode and Illumina TruSeq adapters. Libraries were sequenced on an Illumina NovaSeq with 2 x 150 bp paired-end reads. Processing in the source paper ran as follows. With migec v1.2.7, reads were demultiplexed and then collapsed into UMI-guided consensus sequences. Using mixcr v2.1.11, UMI consensuses were aligned to TRA and TRB V and J templates and then assembled into clonotypes. Clonotypes were classified as expanded or contracted when called significant by both edgeR and NoisET, with noise models trained on biological replicates. For edgeR calls, the cutoffs were a false discovery rate-adjusted p below 0.01 and a log2 fold-change threshold of 1. As an exploratory analysis of dynamics, PCA with hierarchical clustering was applied to max-normalized trajectories of the 1000 most abundant clonotypes. Each responding clone was given a CD4 or CD8 phenotype based on the CD4+ and CD8+ repertoires, which had been sequenced separately. TCRdb reprocessed the public reads (quality trimming at Q25 with fastp, clone calling with MiXCR) and kept in-frame beta chains. Every CDR3 protein is listed once, alongside the most common genes and DNA of its rows. None of the V and J calls come from the authors' own analysis; TCRdb made them. The sample records about half a million distinct CDR3 sequences, around a sixth of which are singletons. Roughly an eighth of the sample rests with the top ten.

Overall results and qualifications from the work: SARS-CoV-2 specificity was not confirmed for the second-wave clones peaking on day 37. Contracting CD4+ clones were located mainly in the CM and EM memory subsets, whereas CD8+ clones were found to be enriched in EMRA. The study covered only a couple of mild cases, and larger cohorts including severe cases with pre-infection samples were considered necessary. Some responding clones were found in pre-infection memory, which suggests that pre-existing cross-reactive memory T cells took part in the SARS-CoV-2 response. Clones contracting from day 15 to 85 had balanced CD4/CD8 phenotypes, while a second wave expanding from day 15 to 37 was biased towards CD4+.

Notes on this clonotype: This receptor's antigen is unknown. No much larger clone is present one base from it, and per-base qualities are unavailable.

The sample taken for sequencing was PBMCs or a T cell subset sorted from them (not recorded which). The TCR was taken from an adult woman who had mild COVID-19 (a few samples of this study predate the infection). The sample titles of this study are shuffled in the database, so cell type and time point are left out; the donor was told from shared clones.

The sequenced DNA is TGTGCCAGCAGCTTAGTGATGACAGGGGTGAACTATGGCTACACCTTC. This codes for CASSLVMTGVNYGYTF. The receptor chain draws on TRBV7-8 and TRBJ1-2; TRBD1 lines up with 8 middle nucleotides. V trim: 1 base; J trim: 2 bases; unmatched bases: 6. The CDR3 runs 16 amino acids, cysteine and phenylalanine included. Only the CDR3 region is kept as DNA, spanning 48 bases read in frame from base 1. CDR1 and CDR2 were assigned from the germline V gene as SGHVS and FQNEAQ.